The 6 T cell receptor beta chains listed next were all sequenced from one sample in a study of cytomegalovirus exposure and HLA in healthy donors. PCR involved 60 Vbeta and 13 Jbeta primers. Method: immunoSEQ multiplex PCR; TCRdb's copy keeps in-frame clones and lacks some. Recorded for this sample: over 100,000 clones. What was sequenced was PBMCs. These receptors originate from a man between 18 and 35 years old in good health and CMV-seronegative.

The J gene is TRBJ1-1, the V gene TRBV28; D is possibly TRBD1 (5 bases). CDR1 MDHEN and CDR2 SYDVKM come from the germline V gene. V lost 2 bases, J lost 3 bases, and 7 bases lay in between. This CDR3 is built from 13 residues. The CDR3 DNA reads TGTGCCAGCAGTTTACGGGGGGACACTGAAGCTTTCTTT. Translating gives CASSLRGDTEAFF. Full variable domain (remainder filled in from reference TRBV28 and TRBJ1-1): DVKVTQSSRYLVKRTGEKVFLECVQDMDHENMFWYRQDPGLGLRLIYFSYDVKMKEKGDIPEGYSVSREKKERFSLILESASTNQTSMYLCASSLRGDTEAFFGQGTRLTVV.

This chain joins TRBV9 and TRBJ2-7; D is undetermined. Germline-derived CDR1 and CDR2 are SGDLS and YYNGEE. This CDR3 contains 11 residues. The germline V and J ends were trimmed by 1 base and 4 bases, with 3 bases remaining between them. This CDR3 reads CASSVLYEQYF. The CDR3 DNA follows: TGTGCCAGCAGCGTACTATACGAGCAGTACTTC.

The chain joins TRBV10-3 to TRBJ2-1; 8 nucleotides match TRBD2. V trimming: 6 bases; J trimming: 2 bases; junction bases outside the gene matches: 15. Germline values: CDR1 ENHRY, CDR2 SYGVKD. The CDR3 is 18 residues long. The CDR3 here is CAISAEIGRGVAYNEQFF. The CDR3 bases are TGTGCCATCAGCGCAGAGATCGGGAGGGGCGTCGCCTACAATGAGCAGTTCTTC.

The rearrangement joins TRBV5-1 to TRBJ1-1; D is uncertain. The germline V gene encodes CDR1 SGHRS and CDR2 YFSETQ. V was pared by 0 bases and J by 0 bases, with 9 bases between. The length of the CDR3 is 15 residues. CDR3 in amino acids: CASSLVTGLNTEAFF. CDR3 coding DNA: TGCGCCAGCAGCTTGGTAACGGGTCTGAACACTGAAGCTTTCTTT.

Here the CDR3 reads CASSGTGGARYGYTF. CDR3 bases: TGTGCCAGCAGTGGCACAGGGGGCGCTCGGTATGGCTACACCTTC. The chain recombines TRBV6-6 with TRBJ1-2; TRBD1 agrees at 9 bases. V lost 5 bases and J lost 5; bases outside the gene matches: 9. The CDR3 has 15 amino acids. CDR1 and CDR2 (germline): MNHNY, SVGAGI (reference sequence).

In nucleotides, the CDR3 is TGTGCCAGCAGCTTAGAGATCAGGGGGACCCAGCCCCAGCATTTT. Translation gives CASSLEIRGTQPQHF. V and J are TRBV7-4 and TRBJ1-5; TRBD1 matches at 7 bases. Losses at the gene ends were 1 base for V and 7 bases for J; bases not matched to a gene: 7. The CDR3 totals 15 residues. Germline V lookup: CDR1 SGHVT, CDR2 SQSDAQ.